This T cell receptor beta chain was found in a study of identical twins. Study-level results: Models underestimated TCR alpha sharing (out-of-frame) in monozygotic twins.

Between the trimmed V and J ends, which lost 6 bases and 1 base, there was a span of 9 bases. The germline gives CDR1 ENHRY, CDR2 SYGVKD. The CDR3 runs to 13 residues. TCRdb reprocessed the 5' RACE reads via MiXCR and lists one record per CDR3 protein. This table holds 400,000 to 550,000 distinct CDR3 sequences, 20% to 25% found once. Only a few counts were recorded for this clonotype. What it binds is not known. These data were also filed under a second study, of T cells expressing NK-cell markers. From that report: Seven sequenced donors out of eight were HCMV-seropositive, one seronegative. The dominant NKG2C+ clonotypes represented about 1.0-7.0% of CD8+ T cells in more than five donors. The study did not resolve the HCMV specificity of expanded NKG2C+ T cell clones.

The specimen was CD4+ T cells sorted from blood. The TCR originated in a woman under 30 in good health. The J gene is TRBJ1-1, the V gene TRBV10-3, with D possibly being TRBD1 (5 bases). CDR3 in DNA: TGTGCCATCAGAGGGGATCAGAACACTGAAGCTTTCTTT. Translating gives CAIRGDQNTEAFF.